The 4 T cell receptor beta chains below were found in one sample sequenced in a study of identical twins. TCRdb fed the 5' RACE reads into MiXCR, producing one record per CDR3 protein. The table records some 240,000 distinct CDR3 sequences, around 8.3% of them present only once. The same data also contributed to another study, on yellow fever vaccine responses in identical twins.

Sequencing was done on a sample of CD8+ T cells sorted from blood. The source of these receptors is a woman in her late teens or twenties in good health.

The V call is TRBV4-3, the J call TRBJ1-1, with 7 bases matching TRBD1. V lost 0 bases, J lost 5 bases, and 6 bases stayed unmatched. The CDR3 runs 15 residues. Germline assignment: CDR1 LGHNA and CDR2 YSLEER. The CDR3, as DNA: TGCGCCAGCAGCCAAGACAGGGGGTTAGGGACTGAAGCTTTCTTT. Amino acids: CASSQDRGLGTEAFF.

CDR3 residues: CASSYVQGPYNEQFF. As DNA, the CDR3 is TGTGCCAGCAGTTATGTCCAGGGGCCTTACAATGAGCAGTTCTTC. The V and J genes are TRBV6-5 and TRBJ2-1; TRBD1 is a possible D gene (6 bases). Trimming took 3 bases from V and 4 from J, leaving 13 bases between them. Germline CDR1 MNHEY, CDR2 SVGAGI. The CDR3 has 15 amino acids.

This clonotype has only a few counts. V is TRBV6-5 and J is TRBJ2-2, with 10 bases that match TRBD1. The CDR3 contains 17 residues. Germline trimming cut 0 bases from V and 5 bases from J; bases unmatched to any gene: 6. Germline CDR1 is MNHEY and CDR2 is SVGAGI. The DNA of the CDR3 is TGTGCCAGCAGTTACTCGAAAGGGACAGGGGTGACCGGGGAGCTGTTTTTT. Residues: CASSYSKGTGVTGELFF.

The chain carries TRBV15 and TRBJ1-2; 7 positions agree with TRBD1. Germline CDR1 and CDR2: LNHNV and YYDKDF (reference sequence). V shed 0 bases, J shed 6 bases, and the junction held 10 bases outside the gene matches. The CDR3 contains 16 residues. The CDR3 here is CATSRDSRQGFHGYTF. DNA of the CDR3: TGTGCCACCAGCAGAGATTCGAGACAGGGCTTCCATGGCTACACCTTC.